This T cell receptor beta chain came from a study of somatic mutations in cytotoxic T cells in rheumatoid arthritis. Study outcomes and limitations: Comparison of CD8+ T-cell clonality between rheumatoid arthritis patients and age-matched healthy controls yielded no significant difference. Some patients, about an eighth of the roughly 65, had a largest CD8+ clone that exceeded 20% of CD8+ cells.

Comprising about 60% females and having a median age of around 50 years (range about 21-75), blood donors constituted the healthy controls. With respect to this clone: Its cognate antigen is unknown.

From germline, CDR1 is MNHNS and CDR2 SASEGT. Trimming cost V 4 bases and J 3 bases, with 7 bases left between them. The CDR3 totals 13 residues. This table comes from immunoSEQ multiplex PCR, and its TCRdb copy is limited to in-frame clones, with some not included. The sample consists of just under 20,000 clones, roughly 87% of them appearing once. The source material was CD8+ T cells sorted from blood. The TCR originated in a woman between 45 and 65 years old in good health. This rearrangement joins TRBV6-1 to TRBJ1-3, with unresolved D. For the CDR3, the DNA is TGTGCCAGCAGTGGGGAACTTGGAAACACCATATATTTT. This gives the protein CASSGELGNTIYF.